This T cell receptor (beta chain) was sequenced in a study of blood T cell repertoires in COVID-19. Germline V gene sequence: CDR1 LNHDA, CDR2 SQIVND (reference sequence). With V trimmed by 4 bases and J by 0 bases, 1 base remained unmatched. The CDR3 loop spans 16 amino acids. In the authors' workflow: How many nucleated cells were present was estimated from reference gene primer amplification. Assay: immunoSEQ multiplex PCR; the TCRdb copy retains only in-frame clones and omits some. V, J and clone size are those of that table, while D and trimming were read from the DNA. The data show about 350,000 clones, approximately 91% seen once.

The TCR sequence derives from a woman in her twenties or thirties who had been exposed to COVID-19. J is TRBJ2-2 and V is TRBV19; 11 nucleotides align to TRBD2. Input material: PBMCs or T cells enriched from blood (not recorded which). The CDR3: CASSNSGRANTGELFF. CDR3 nucleotides: TGTGCCAGTAGTAATAGCGGGAGGGCGAACACCGGGGAGCTGTTTTTT. The full variable domain, with the rest looked up from reference TRBV19 and TRBJ2-2, is DGGITQSPKYLFRKEGQNVTLSCEQNLNHDAMYWYRQDPGQGLRLIYYSQIVNDFQKGDIAEGYSVSREKKESFPLTVTSAQKNPTAFYLCASSNSGRANTGELFFGEGSRLTVL.